These 15 T cell receptor beta chains came from one sample sequenced in a study of shared clonotypes between healthy human individuals. Generated by immunoSEQ multiplex PCR, the TCRdb table keeps only in-frame clones and is missing some. The table includes about 680,000 clones, roughly 73% detected once. Sample: memory CD4+ T cells sorted from blood. Noted subset: CD45RA-negative fraction. These receptors were taken from a woman in her twenties or thirties in good health.

The chain links TRBV5-1 to TRBJ2-7; 7 nucleotides match TRBD1. With 3 bases clipped from V and 7 bases from J, the junction kept 10 bases outside the gene matches. This CDR3 is built from 14 residues. Germline V CDR1 and CDR2: SGHRS, YFSETQ. The CDR3 spells CASSSGQESGEQYF. CDR3 in DNA: TGCGCCAGCAGCTCCGGACAGGAGTCGGGAGAGCAGTACTTC.

This clone was seen a few times. A read error may account for a junction end that differs from germline. The chain employs TRBV2 and TRBJ1-5, with D tentatively TRBD1 (5 bases). The germline gives CDR1 SNHLY, CDR2 FYNNEI. The CDR3 has 14 residues. The DNA for the CDR3 is TGTGCCAGCAGTGGACAGCGGGAGAGCAGGCCCGAGCATTTT. This gives the protein CASSGQRESRPEHF.

About this clone: At the DNA level, this CDR3 is encoded by other sequences in the same sample as well. This chain links TRBV5-1 with TRBJ2-6; D ambiguous. This CDR3 spans 16 amino acids. In germline, CDR1 is SGHRS, CDR2 YFSETQ. Trimming cost V 0 bases and J 0 bases, with 7 bases left between them. Written as DNA, the CDR3 is TGCGCCAGCAGCTTGGAAGGGTCCTCTGGGGCCAACGTCCTGACTTTC. This translates into CASSLEGSSGANVLTF. Combining the CDR3 with reference TRBV5-1 and TRBJ2-6 gives the whole variable domain KAGVTQTPRYLIKTRGQQVTLSCSPISGHRSVSWYQQTPGQGLQFLFEYFSETQRNKGNFPGRFSGRQFSNSRSEMNVSTLELGDSALYLCASSLEGSSGANVLTFGAGSRLTVL.

CDR3 nucleotide sequence: TGTTCCGCCGGTGCCCAAAGTAGCTACACCTTC. It specifies CSAGAQSSYTF. The chain is built from TRBV28 and TRBJ1-2; D gene unclear. Germline CDR1 and CDR2: MDHEN and SYDVKM. The CDR3 has 11 amino acids.

The chain couples TRBV25-1 to TRBJ2-7; possibly TRBD1 for D (5 bases). Germline V gives CDR1 MGHDK, CDR2 SYGVNS. The ends were cut back, 1 base at V and 1 base at J, with 8 bases in the middle. The CDR3 length is 14 residues. The CDR3 is CASSEFRTSYEQYF. DNA of the CDR3: TGTGCCAGCAGTGAATTTAGGACATCCTACGAGCAGTACTTC.

There are a few counts of this clone. The chain has TRBV7-8 and TRBJ2-1, with TRBD1 identical over 9 bases. Germline V gene data show CDR1 as SGHVS and CDR2 as FQNEAQ. This CDR3 contains 15 residues. The V segment lost 4 bases and the J segment 4 bases; nucleotides outside the gene matches: 5. As DNA, the CDR3 is TGTGCCAGCAGCTCTGGGACAGGGACATACAATGAGCAGTTCTTC. It specifies CASSSGTGTYNEQFF.

In regard to this clone: The sample holds other DNA sequences that translate to the same CDR3. The chain uses TRBV30 and TRBJ2-7; D call uncertain. V was trimmed by 0 bases and J by 0 bases, leaving 3 bases between them. Per the germline V gene, CDR1 is GTSNPN and CDR2 is SVGIG (reference sequence). This CDR3 has 12 residues. Here the CDR3 reads CAWSVSSYEQYF. For the CDR3, the DNA is TGTGCCTGGAGTGTCAGCTCCTACGAGCAGTACTTC.

This clone occurred a few times. The chain recombines TRBV30 with TRBJ1-4; perhaps TRBD1 as D (6 bases). CDR3 length: 13 amino acids. V was trimmed by 2 bases and J by 8 bases, leaving 12 bases between them. Germline values: CDR1 GTSNPN, CDR2 SVGIG (reference sequence). The CDR3 DNA is TGTGCCTGGAGTCGAAACCAGGGGGAAAAACTGTTTTTT. Protein product: CAWSRNQGEKLFF.

The rearrangement links TRBV4-1 to TRBJ2-7, with 11 bases aligning to TRBD2. Germline CDR1 MGHRA, CDR2 YSYEKL. The CDR3 has 16 amino acids. The V and J ends lost 4 bases and 6 bases, in that order; junction bases with no gene match: 11. CDR3 bases: TGCGCCAGCAGCCTAGAGAGACTAGCGGGACGCATCGAGCAGTACTTC. Amino acids: CASSLERLAGRIEQYF.

V is TRBV15 and J is TRBJ1-2; 9 bases line up with TRBD1. Per the germline V gene, CDR1 is LNHNV and CDR2 is YYDKDF (reference sequence). The CDR3 runs 14 residues. Germline trimming cut 6 bases from V and 4 bases from J; bases unmatched to any gene: 6. DNA for the CDR3: TGTGCCACCAGTCCAAGGACAGGGGTCTATGGCTACACCTTC. Its protein product is CATSPRTGVYGYTF.

Only one count was recorded for this clone. This sequence joins TRBV19 and TRBJ1-5; D possibly corresponds to TRBD1 (6 bases). The length of the CDR3 is 16 residues. V was shortened by 7 bases and J by 0 bases, with 16 bases between the two germline ends. Per the germline V gene, CDR1 is LNHDA and CDR2 is SQIVND (reference sequence). CDR3 in amino acids: CASTPGGGHSNQPQHF. CDR3 nucleotides: TGTGCCAGTACCCCGGGGGGGGGCCATAGCAATCAGCCCCAGCATTTT. Drawing the rest from reference TRBV19 and TRBJ1-5, the complete variable domain is DGGITQSPKYLFRKEGQNVTLSCEQNLNHDAMYWYRQDPGQGLRLIYYSQIVNDFQKGDIAEGYSVSREKKESFPLTVTSAQKNPTAFYLCASTPGGGHSNQPQHFGDGTRLSIL.

This chain connects TRBV10-2 to TRBJ2-3, with 12 bases matching TRBD2. The V and J ends lost 6 bases and 5 bases, in that order; junction bases with no gene match: 6. This CDR3 region has 15 residues. Germline V gene sequence: CDR1 WSHSY, CDR2 SAAADI. The CDR3 DNA is TGCGCCAGCAGCCCTAGCGGGAGGGCGGTAGATACGCAGTATTTT. It translates to CASSPSGRAVDTQYF.

The gene calls are TRBV9 and TRBJ1-2; D uncertain. The CDR3 is made up of 14 amino acids. Germline V gene lookup returns CDR1 SGDLS and CDR2 YYNGEE. Trimming took off 3 bases at V and 2 bases at J, with 11 bases between the two ends. CDR3 amino acids: CASSAPHGNYGYTF. The CDR3 DNA sequence: TGTGCCAGCAGCGCCCCTCACGGGAACTATGGCTACACCTTC. Variable domain in full (rest from reference TRBV9 and TRBJ1-2): DSGVTQTPKHLITATGQRVTLRCSPRSGDLSVYWYQQSLDQGLQFLIQYYNGEERAKGNILERFSAQQFPDLHSELNLSSLELGDSALYFCASSAPHGNYGYTFGSGTRLTVV.

This rearrangement joins TRBV5-5 to TRBJ1-3; 8 bases fit TRBD1. This CDR3 is built from 17 residues. Per the germline V gene, CDR1 is SGHKS and CDR2 is YYEKEE (reference sequence). The ends lost 0 bases at V and 2 bases at J; junction bases unmatched: 7. The CDR3 DNA follows: TGTGCCAGCAGCTTGGTTGCAGGGGGCTCCCCTGGAAACACCATATATTTT. Encoded protein: CASSLVAGGSPGNTIYF.

The table lists this clone with a count of one. A much larger clonotype is one base distant, so this may be a read error. V and J are TRBV28 and TRBJ1-1, with D possibly being TRBD1 (6 bases). Germline V gene data show CDR1 as MDHEN and CDR2 as SYDVKM. V was shortened by 6 bases and J by 1 base, with 6 bases between the two germline ends. The CDR3 consists of 12 residues. This CDR3 reads CASRDRNTEAFF. The CDR3 DNA sequence: TGTGCCAGCAGGGACAGGAACACTGAAGCTTTCTTT.